This entry features one T cell receptor (beta chain) sequence. The authors' processing: Nucleated cell counts were estimated from reference gene primer amplification. The protocol was immunoSEQ multiplex PCR, while the TCRdb copy is restricted to in-frame clones and leaves out a portion. Clone size and the V and J calls come from that table; the DNA yielded D and trimming. The sample lists 67,000 or so clones, roughly four fifths occurring once. This sample was taken from a study of blood T cell repertoires in COVID-19. Study overall: COVID-19 samples from acute and convalescent phases originated in the United States, Italy and Spain. Sources were T cells, B-cell-depleted T cells, or PBMCs; the material itself was cDNA or gDNA.

The CDR3 covers 15 residues. Trimming cost V 1 base and J 3 bases, with 10 bases left between them. Germline CDR1 SGHTA, CDR2 FQGNSA. The clonotype comes from a woman in her 70s with acute or convalescent COVID-19. The sample consisted of peripheral blood. The V and J genes are TRBV7-2 and TRBJ2-1; D may be TRBD2 (6 bases). The CDR3 protein is CASSLEGGVYNEQFF. In DNA, the CDR3 is TGTGCCAGCAGCTTAGAAGGCGGGGTCTACAATGAGCAGTTCTTC.